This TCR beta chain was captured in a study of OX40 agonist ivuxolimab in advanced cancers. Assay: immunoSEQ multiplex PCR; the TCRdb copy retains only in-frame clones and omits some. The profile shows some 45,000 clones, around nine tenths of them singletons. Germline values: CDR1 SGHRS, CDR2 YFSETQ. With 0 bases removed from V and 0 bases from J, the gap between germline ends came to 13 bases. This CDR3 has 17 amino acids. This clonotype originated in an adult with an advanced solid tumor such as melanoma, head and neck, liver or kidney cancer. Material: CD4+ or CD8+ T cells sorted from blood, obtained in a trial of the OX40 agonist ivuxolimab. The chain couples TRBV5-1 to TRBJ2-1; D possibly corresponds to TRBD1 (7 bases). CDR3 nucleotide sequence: TGCGCCAGCAGCTTGGCCATCAGGGGGGACTCCTACAATGAGCAGTTCTTC. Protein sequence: CASSLAIRGDSYNEQFF.